The rows below give T cell receptor beta chains drawn from one sample of a study of shared clonotypes between healthy human individuals. TCRdb's copy holds only in-frame clones and misses some; the assay was immunoSEQ multiplex PCR. The repertoire holds approximately 2,000,000 clones, with 85% to 95% as singletons. Sequencing input: naive CD4+ T cells from PBMCs. The receptor source for this set is a man aged 18 to 29 in good health. Some clones in this sample may be carry-over from other donors' samples. CDR3s include the opening cysteine and the closing phenylalanine or tryptophan. D genes are given only for firm matches. A row's size may be missing; if present it is once, few, many or a size class.

NA	TRBV7-3	TRBJ2-1	NA	TGTGCCAGCAGCCCCTCGGGACCCAACTCCTACAATGAGCAGTTCTTC	CASSPSGPNSYNEQFF
NA	TRBV6-4	TRBJ1-2	NA	TGTGCCAGCAGTGAAATAGGAGGATATGGCTACACCTTC	CASSEIGGYGYTF
NA	TRBV6-5	TRBJ1-2	NA	TGTGCCAGCAGGCAGTCCCGGGCGCGGTCTGGCTACACCTTC	CASRQSRARSGYTF
NA	TRBV29-1	TRBJ1-5	NA	TGCAGCGTTTCCTGGGGGCAGGACACACATCAGCCCCAGCATTTT	CSVSWGQDTHQPQHF
NA	TRBV27	TRBJ2-1	NA	TGTGCCAGCAGTCCACATAGCGGAGTCCCCTACAATGAGCAGTTCTTC	CASSPHSGVPYNEQFF
NA	TRBV19	TRBJ1-1	NA	TGTGCCAGTATCGGAGAGAACACTGAAGCTTTCTTT	CASIGENTEAFF
NA	TRBV6-6	TRBJ1-1	TRBD1	TGTGCCAGCAGTTTTCGACAGGGAGGAATTGAAGCTTTCTTT	CASSFRQGGIEAFF
NA	TRBV18	TRBJ1-1	TRBD1	TGTGCCAGCTCACCAAGGACAGGGAGGCTAAACACTGAAGCTTTCTTT	CASSPRTGRLNTEAFF
NA	TRBV7-2	TRBJ1-2	TRBD1	TGTGCCAGCAGCTGGGACAGCTACTATGGCTACACCTTC	CASSWDSYYGYTF
NA	TRBV28	TRBJ1-1	NA	TGTGCCAGCAAAGAGGGGTTGAACACTGAAGCTTTCTTT	CASKEGLNTEAFF
NA	TRBV18	TRBJ2-7	TRBD1	TGTGCCAGCTCACCAAGGAGGTCGGGTTCGGGACAGGGGAACGAGCAGTACTTC	CASSPRRSGSGQGNEQYF
NA	TRBV15	TRBJ2-1	NA	TGTGCCACCAGCAGGGGTACTAGGGGGAGCTCCTACAATGAGCAGTTCTTC	CATSRGTRGSSYNEQFF
NA	TRBV5-4	TRBJ2-5	TRBD2	TGTGCCAGCAGCTTAAAAGCGGGAGAGGGAGGGGAGACCCAGTACTTC	CASSLKAGEGGETQYF
NA	TRBV11-3	TRBJ2-1	TRBD2	TGTGCCAGCAGCCCCACTAGCGGGAGTGGTGAGCAGTTCTTC	CASSPTSGSGEQFF
NA	TRBV29-1	TRBJ2-1	TRBD1	TGCAGCGTTGACGGACCCACAGGGGACTCCTACAATGAGCAGTTCTTC	CSVDGPTGDSYNEQFF
NA	TRBV28	TRBJ2-1	TRBD2	TGTGCCAGCAGCCCGGGACTAATATACAATGAGCAGTTCTTC	CASSPGLIYNEQFF
NA	TRBV7-9	TRBJ2-5	NA	TGTGCCAGCAGCCCGTTGGGGGTGTTGGGAGAGACCCAGTACTTC	CASSPLGVLGETQYF
NA	TRBV28	TRBJ1-2	NA	TGTGCCAGCAGTCTAAACCCCGGGGGGTATGGCTACACCTTC	CASSLNPGGYGYTF
NA	TRBV28	TRBJ1-3	TRBD1	TGTGCCAGCAGTACCAGGGGGCTGTCTGGATCCGCCTCTGGAAACACCATATATTTT	CASSTRGLSGSASGNTIYF
NA	TRBV7-6	TRBJ2-5	NA	TGTGCCAGCAGCCCCCAGGGGCGGACAGAGACCCAGTACTTC	CASSPQGRTETQYF
NA	TRBV11-3	TRBJ1-1	NA	TGTGCCAGCAGCTTAGCGGCCGACGTGGGGACTGAAGCTTTCTTT	CASSLAADVGTEAFF
NA	TRBV25-1	TRBJ2-1	TRBD1	TGTGCCAGCAGGACCGGGACAGGGCACAATGAGCAGTTCTTC	CASRTGTGHNEQFF
NA	TRBV5-1	TRBJ2-5	TRBD1	TGCGCCAGCAGCTTGTGGGGACAGGGTGTAGAGACCCAGTACTTC	CASSLWGQGVETQYF
NA	TRBV10-3	TRBJ1-2	NA	TGTGCCATCAAGGCCACCAGGGAGGTAGGGGGCTACACCTTC	CAIKATREVGGYTF
once	TRBV29-1	TRBJ2-1	TRBD2	TGCAGCGTTGACCCTAGCGGGAATGAGCAGTTCTTC	CSVDPSGNEQFF
NA	TRBV7-2	TRBJ2-3	TRBD2	TGTGCCAGCAGCTTCACTAGCGGCACAGATACGCAGTATTTT	CASSFTSGTDTQYF
NA	TRBV2	TRBJ1-5	NA	TGTGCCAGCAGTGACCGGGACGGAAACCTAAAAAGCAATCAGCCCCAGCATTTT	CASSDRDGNLKSNQPQHF
NA	TRBV5-1	TRBJ2-3	TRBD1	TGCGCCAGCAGCTTGGGACAGGGGCAGACAGATACGCAGTATTTT	CASSLGQGQTDTQYF
NA	TRBV4-3	TRBJ2-1	NA	TGCGCCAGCAGCCAATGGGCGGGGCCGTATGAGCAGTTCTTC	CASSQWAGPYEQFF
NA	TRBV5-1	TRBJ1-2	NA	TGCGCCAGCAGCTTGGAGATCGACAGATCCTACACCTTC	CASSLEIDRSYTF
NA	TRBV7-2	TRBJ1-5	NA	TGTGCCAGCAGCTTATTTGCGATAGGGGGCAATCAGCCCCAGCATTTT	CASSLFAIGGNQPQHF
NA	TRBV10-1	TRBJ1-5	TRBD1	TGCGCCAGCAGTAGACAGGGGCAAAATCAGCCCCAGCATTTT	CASSRQGQNQPQHF
NA	TRBV4-2	TRBJ1-3	NA	TGTGCCAGCAGCTTGAATTCGGTGAGCTCTGGAAACACCATATATTTT	CASSLNSVSSGNTIYF
NA	TRBV18	TRBJ1-3	TRBD1	TGTGCCAGCTCACCGCTTATGAGGACAGGGACATCTGGAAACACCATATATTTT	CASSPLMRTGTSGNTIYF
NA	TRBV6-4	TRBJ2-5	TRBD2	TGTGCCAGCAGTGCGCGGGAGGGAAAACAAGAGACCCAGTACTTC	CASSAREGKQETQYF
NA	TRBV18	TRBJ1-5	NA	TGTGCCAGCTCACCGGACCGAAATCAGCCCCAGCATTTT	CASSPDRNQPQHF
few	TRBV6-5	TRBJ1-5	NA	TGTGCCAGCAGTTACTCGCAGCCAAGCAATCAGCCCCAGCATTTT	CASSYSQPSNQPQHF
NA	TRBV28	TRBJ2-7	TRBD1	TGTGCCAGCAGTCTAACTGGACAGGGCTACGAGCAGTACTTC	CASSLTGQGYEQYF
NA	TRBV6-1	TRBJ2-7	NA	TGTGCCAGCGGGGGCTCCTACGAGCAGTACTTC	CASGGSYEQYF
NA	TRBV9	TRBJ2-2	NA	TGTGCCAGCAGCCCAGGCCCGCAGAGGGGGGACACCGGGGAGCTGTTTTTT	CASSPGPQRGDTGELFF
NA	TRBV11-2	TRBJ1-2	NA	TGTGCCAGCAGCTTAGATAAGGGTCTCTCTGGCGGCTACACCTTC	CASSLDKGLSGGYTF
NA	TRBV2	TRBJ1-2	NA	TGTGCCAGCGGGGCAGAGACTAACTATGGCTACACCTTC	CASGAETNYGYTF
NA	TRBV7-8	TRBJ1-1	NA	TGTGCCAGCAGCTTAGTTGCAGTGAACACTGAAGCTTTCTTT	CASSLVAVNTEAFF
NA	TRBV10-3	TRBJ1-3	NA	TGTGCCATCAGTGAAAGACTAGAGGATGGAAACACCATATATTTT	CAISERLEDGNTIYF
NA	TRBV29-1	TRBJ1-2	NA	TGCAGCGTTGATCGGCTGTACAGGGCTAACTATGGCTACACCTTC	CSVDRLYRANYGYTF
NA	TRBV29-1	TRBJ2-7	TRBD1	TGCAGCGCACAGATACCGGGACAGGGACAGTACGAGCAGTACTTC	CSAQIPGQGQYEQYF